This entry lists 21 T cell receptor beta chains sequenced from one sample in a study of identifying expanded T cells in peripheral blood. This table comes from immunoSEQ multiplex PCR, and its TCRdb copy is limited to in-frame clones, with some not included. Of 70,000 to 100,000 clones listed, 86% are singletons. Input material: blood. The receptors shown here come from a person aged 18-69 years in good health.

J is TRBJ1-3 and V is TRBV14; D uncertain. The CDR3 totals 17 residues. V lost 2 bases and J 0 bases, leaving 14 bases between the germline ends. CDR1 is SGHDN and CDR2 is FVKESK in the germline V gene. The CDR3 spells CASSQWRFPSSGNTIYF. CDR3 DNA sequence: TGTGCCAGCAGCCAATGGCGGTTCCCCTCCTCTGGAAACACCATATATTTT.

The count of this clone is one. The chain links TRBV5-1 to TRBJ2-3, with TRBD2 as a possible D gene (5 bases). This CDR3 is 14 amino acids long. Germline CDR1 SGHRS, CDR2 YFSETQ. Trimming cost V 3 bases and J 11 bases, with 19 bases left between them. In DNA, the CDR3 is TGCGCCAGCAGCTCCACGGACTGGAAAGAAATGCAGTATTTT. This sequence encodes CASSSTDWKEMQYF.

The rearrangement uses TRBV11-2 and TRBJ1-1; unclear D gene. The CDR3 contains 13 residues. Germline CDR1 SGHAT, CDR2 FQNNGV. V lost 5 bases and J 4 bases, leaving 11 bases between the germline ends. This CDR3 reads CASSPHVGTEAFF. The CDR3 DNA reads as TGTGCCAGCAGCCCCCACGTGGGCACTGAAGCTTTCTTT.

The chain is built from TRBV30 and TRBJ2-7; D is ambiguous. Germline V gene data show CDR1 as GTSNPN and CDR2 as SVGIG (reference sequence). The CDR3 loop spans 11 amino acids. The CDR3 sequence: CAGLGSHEQYF. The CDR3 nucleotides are TGTGCTGGTCTGGGTTCGCACGAGCAGTACTTC.

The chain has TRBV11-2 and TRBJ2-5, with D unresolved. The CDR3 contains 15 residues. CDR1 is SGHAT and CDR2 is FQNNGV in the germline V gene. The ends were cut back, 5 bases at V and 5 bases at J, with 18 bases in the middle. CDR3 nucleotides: TGTGCCAGCAGCCCAGGATTAGGCCCCCGGGAGACCCAGTACTTC. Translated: CASSPGLGPRETQYF.

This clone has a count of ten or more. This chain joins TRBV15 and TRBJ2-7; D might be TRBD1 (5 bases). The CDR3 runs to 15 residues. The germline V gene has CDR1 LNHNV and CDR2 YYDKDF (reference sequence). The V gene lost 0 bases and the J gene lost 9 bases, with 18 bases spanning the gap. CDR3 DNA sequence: TGTGCCACCAGCAGAGATGGGGCCTCTATGGAGTGGCAGTACTTC. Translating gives CATSRDGASMEWQYF. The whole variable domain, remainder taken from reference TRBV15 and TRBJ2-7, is DAMVIQNPRYQVTQFGKPVTLSCSQTLNHNVMYWYQQKSSQAPKLLFHYYDKDFNNEADTPDNFQSRRPNTSFCFLDIRSPGLGDTAMYLCATSRDGASMEWQYFGPGTRLTVT.

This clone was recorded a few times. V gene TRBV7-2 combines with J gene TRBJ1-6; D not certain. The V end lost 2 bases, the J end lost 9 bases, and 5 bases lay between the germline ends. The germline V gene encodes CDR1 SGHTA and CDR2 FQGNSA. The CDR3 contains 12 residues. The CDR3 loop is CASSLRVSPLHF. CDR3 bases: TGTGCCAGCAGCTTAAGGGTTTCACCCCTCCACTTT.

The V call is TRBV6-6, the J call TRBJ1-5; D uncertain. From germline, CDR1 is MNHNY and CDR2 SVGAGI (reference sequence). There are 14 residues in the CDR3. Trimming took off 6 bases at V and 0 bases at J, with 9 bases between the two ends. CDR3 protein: CASSGPNSNQPQHF. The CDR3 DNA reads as TGTGCCAGCAGCGGACCGAATAGCAATCAGCCCCAGCATTTT.

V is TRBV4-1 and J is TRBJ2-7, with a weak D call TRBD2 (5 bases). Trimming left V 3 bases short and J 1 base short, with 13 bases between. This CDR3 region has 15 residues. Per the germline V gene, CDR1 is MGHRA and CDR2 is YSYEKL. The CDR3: CASSQTGMGSYEQYF. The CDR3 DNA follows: TGCGCCAGCAGCCAGACCGGGATGGGGTCCTACGAGCAGTACTTC.

Written as DNA, the CDR3 is TGTGCCAGCAGCCAAGCAGGGCTCCAGCCCCAGCATTTT. Its translation is CASSQAGLQPQHF. The J gene is TRBJ1-5, the V gene TRBV4-2; maybe TRBD1 (5 bases). The CDR3 is 13 residues long. The germline V gene has CDR1 LGHNA and CDR2 YNFKEQ. V lost 1 base to trimming and J lost 7 bases, with 8 bases between them.

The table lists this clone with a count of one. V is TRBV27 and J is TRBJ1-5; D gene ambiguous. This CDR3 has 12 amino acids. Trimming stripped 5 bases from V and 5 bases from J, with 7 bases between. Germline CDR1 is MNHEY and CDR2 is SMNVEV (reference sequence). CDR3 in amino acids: CASSPRDQPQHF. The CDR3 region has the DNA TGTGCCAGCAGTCCAAGAGATCAGCCCCAGCATTTT.

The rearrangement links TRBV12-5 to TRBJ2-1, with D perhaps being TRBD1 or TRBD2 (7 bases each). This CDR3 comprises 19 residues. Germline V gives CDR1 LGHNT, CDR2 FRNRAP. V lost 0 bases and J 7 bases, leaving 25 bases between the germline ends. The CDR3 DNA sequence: TGTGCTAGTGGTTTGGTACGTGGGGAGGGGGCCTGGCAATTGAATGAGCAGTTCTTC. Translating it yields CASGLVRGEGAWQLNEQFF. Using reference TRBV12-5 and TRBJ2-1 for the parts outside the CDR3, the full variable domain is DARVTQTPRHKVTEMGQEVTMRCQPILGHNTVFWYRQTMMQGLELLAYFRNRAPLDDSGMPKDRFSAEMPDATLATLKIQPSEPRDSAVYFCASGLVRGEGAWQLNEQFFGPGTRLTVL.

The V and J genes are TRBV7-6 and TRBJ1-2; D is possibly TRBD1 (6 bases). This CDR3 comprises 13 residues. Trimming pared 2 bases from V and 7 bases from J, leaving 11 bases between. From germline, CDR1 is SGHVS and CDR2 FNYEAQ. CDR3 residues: CASSLSGAVGYTF. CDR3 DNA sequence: TGTGCCAGCAGCTTATCAGGGGCTGTTGGCTACACCTTC.

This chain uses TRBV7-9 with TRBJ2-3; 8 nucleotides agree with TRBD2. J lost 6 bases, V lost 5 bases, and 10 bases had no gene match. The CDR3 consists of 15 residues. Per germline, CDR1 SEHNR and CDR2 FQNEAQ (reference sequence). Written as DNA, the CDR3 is TGTGCCAGCAGCCCCCTAAAGCGGGGGAGGGATACGCAGTATTTT. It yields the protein CASSPLKRGRDTQYF.

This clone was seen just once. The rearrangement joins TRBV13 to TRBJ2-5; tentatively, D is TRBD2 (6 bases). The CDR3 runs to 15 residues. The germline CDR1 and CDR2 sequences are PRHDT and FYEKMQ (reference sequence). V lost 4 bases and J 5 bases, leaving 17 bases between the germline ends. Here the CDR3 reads CASSSSDSREETQYF. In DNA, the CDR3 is TGTGCCAGCAGCTCCTCGGATAGCCGGGAGGAGACCCAGTACTTC.

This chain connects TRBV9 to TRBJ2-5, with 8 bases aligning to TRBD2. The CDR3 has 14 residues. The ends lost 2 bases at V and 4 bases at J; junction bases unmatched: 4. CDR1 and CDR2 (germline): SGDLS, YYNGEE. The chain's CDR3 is CASSVSGRGETQYF. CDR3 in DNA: TGTGCCAGCAGCGTGAGCGGGAGAGGAGAGACCCAGTACTTC.

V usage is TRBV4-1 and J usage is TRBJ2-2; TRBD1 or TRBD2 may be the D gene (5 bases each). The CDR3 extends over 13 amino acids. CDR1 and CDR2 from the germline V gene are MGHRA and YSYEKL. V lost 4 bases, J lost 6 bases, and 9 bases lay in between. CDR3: CASSRRDAGELFF. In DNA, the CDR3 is TGCGCCAGCAGCCGCAGGGACGCCGGGGAGCTGTTTTTT.

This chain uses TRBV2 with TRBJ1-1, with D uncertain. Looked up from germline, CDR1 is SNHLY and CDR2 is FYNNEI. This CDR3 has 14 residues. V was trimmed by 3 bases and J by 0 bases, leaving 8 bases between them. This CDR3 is CASSDEQLNTEAFF. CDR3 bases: TGTGCCAGCAGTGACGAGCAGTTGAACACTGAAGCTTTCTTT.

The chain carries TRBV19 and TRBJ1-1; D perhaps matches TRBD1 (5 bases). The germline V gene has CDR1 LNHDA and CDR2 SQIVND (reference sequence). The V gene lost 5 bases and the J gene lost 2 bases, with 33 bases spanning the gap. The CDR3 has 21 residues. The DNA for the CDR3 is TGTGCCAGTAGTGTCGACGGCGGGGGGTTTTTTATTGCCCCTCAAAACACTGAAGCTTTCTTT. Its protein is CASSVDGGGFFIAPQNTEAFF.

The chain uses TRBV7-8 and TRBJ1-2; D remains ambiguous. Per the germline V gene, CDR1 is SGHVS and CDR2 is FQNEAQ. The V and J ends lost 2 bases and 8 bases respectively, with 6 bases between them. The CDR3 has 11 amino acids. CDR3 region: CASSLLGGYTF. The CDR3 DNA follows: TGTGCCAGCAGCTTATTAGGAGGCTACACCTTC.

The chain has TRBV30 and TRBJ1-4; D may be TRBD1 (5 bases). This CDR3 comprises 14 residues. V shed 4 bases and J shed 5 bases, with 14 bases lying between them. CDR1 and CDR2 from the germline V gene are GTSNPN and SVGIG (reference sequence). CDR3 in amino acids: CAWNPGPANEKLFF. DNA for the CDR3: TGTGCCTGGAATCCGGGGCCTGCGAATGAAAAACTGTTTTTT. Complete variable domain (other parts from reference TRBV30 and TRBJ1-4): SQTIHQWPATLVQPVGSPLSLECTVEGTSNPNLYWYRQAAGRGLQLLFYSVGIGQISSEVPQNLSASRPQDRQFILSSKKLLLSDSGFYLCAWNPGPANEKLFFGSGTQLSVL.